This T cell receptor (delta chain) was found in a study of γδ T cells in repeated Plasmodium falciparum infection. In this sample, this clone turned up a few times. The protein in TCRdb stems from a much larger clone and differs at residue 16 from this DNA's translation, likely a read error; here the protein is translated from the DNA. TCRdb reprocessed the multiplex PCR reads through CATT. Among 75,000 to 95,000 delta-chain clones listed, roughly 0.98% were seen once. The clonotype was recovered from a pool of human donors (malaria-infected and uninfected, not separated). The sequencing sample was made of gamma-delta T cells from blood.

The CDR3: CACDTVLGETSWDTRLMFF. The CDR3 coding sequence is TGTGCCTGTGACACCGTACTGGGGGAGACCTCCTGGGACACCCGACTGATGTTTTTC. This rearrangement joins TRDV2 to TRDJ3, with TRDD3 matching over 9 bases. No J segment appears in TCRdb, so it was assigned here by matching the sequence to germline. Germline lookup yields CDR1 GEAIGNYY and CDR2 EKD. The CDR3 has 19 amino acids.